The sequence of this T cell receptor (beta chain) was determined in a study of cytomegalovirus exposure and HLA in healthy donors. Study-wide points: CMV serostatus was the only recorded immune exposure for donors. Within an earlier analysis, most TCR beta V segments proved productive either about 90% or about 30% of the time. Reports described diagnosis of cytomegalovirus status by the classifier as highly specific and sensitive.

In regard to this clone: Its matching antigen is unknown.

PCR involved 60 Vbeta and 13 Jbeta primers. Clones were sequenced by immunoSEQ multiplex PCR, and TCRdb holds only the in-frame ones, with some missing. The sample lists about 160,000 clones, approximately 75% occurring once. Germline values: CDR1 SEHNR, CDR2 FQNEAQ (reference sequence). The V gene end was trimmed by 5 bases and the J gene end by 2 bases; junction bases not matched to a gene: 7. The CDR3 runs to 15 residues. The genes are TRBV7-9 and TRBJ2-5, with 8 bases aligning to TRBD1. This TCR derives from a man aged 30 to 39 in good health and CMV-seropositive. What was sequenced was PBMCs. CDR3 loop: CASSTTGGRQETQYF. Here the CDR3 DNA reads TGTGCCAGCAGCACCACAGGGGGGCGTCAAGAGACCCAGTACTTC.